This T cell receptor beta chain was sequenced for a study of shared clonotypes between healthy human individuals. The CDR3 covers 12 residues. Germline assignment: CDR1 SNHLY and CDR2 FYNNEI. The V end was cut by 11 bases, the J end by 0 bases, with 10 bases between. Some clones are missing from TCRdb's copy, which holds only in-frame ones; the method was immunoSEQ multiplex PCR. The sample records millions of clones, approximately 94% being singletons. This sequence joins TRBV2 and TRBJ1-2; D is unclear. The receptor's source is a young man in good health. Sequenced sample: naive CD4+ T cells sorted from blood. Stated subset: CD45RA+ positively selected. The CDR3 here is CAAGRTNYGYTF. The CDR3, as DNA: TGTGCCGCGGGAAGAACTAACTATGGCTACACCTTC.